The text below deals with one TCR beta chain. The antigen it recognizes is unknown. Base qualities are not recorded, but no much larger clone differs from it by a single base. The library came from the immunoSEQ multiplex PCR assay. TCRdb carries this immuneACCESS record with in-frame sequences only. Its versions omit some clonotypes, under half of them owing to an unresolved V gene in the studies checked, with the rest unexplained. Present in this sample are about 59,000 clones, approximately 70% of which were seen just once. The ten biggest clones cover about 8% of the sample. The data were taken from a study of radiotherapy plus CTLA-4 blockade in lung cancer (dated 2018 in TCRdb). Study-wide context: Objective responses occurred in roughly 20% of enrolled patients, and 25% to 40% achieved disease control. Study-wide findings and limitations: The strongest predictors of response were reported to be early dynamic shifts in blood T cell clones along with a rise in serum interferon-beta following radiation. After treatment with radiotherapy and ipilimumab, TCR clones that came from tumors expanded in the peripheral blood.

In this study, focal radiation therapy paired with CTLA-4 blockade (ipilimumab) was tested in patients who had chemo-refractory metastatic non-small-cell lung cancer. Sequences SGHVS (CDR1) and FQNEAQ (CDR2) are obtained from the germline V gene. From the cysteine up to the phenylalanine, the CDR3 has a length of 16 residues. Here the CDR3 DNA is all that survives: 48 bases in frame from base 1. For this chain, trimming is 6 bases at the V end and 0 bases at the J end, and the number of junction bases without a gene match is 10. This chain is built from TRBV7-8 and TRBJ1-2, and 7 junctional nucleotides match TRBD1. This sequence was found in a human donor with non-small cell lung cancer whose response to radiotherapy plus ipilimumab could not be evaluated. The sequences come from peripheral blood, collected from a patient treated with radiotherapy plus ipilimumab. At the DNA level, the sequence is TGTGCCAGCAGTCAATCAGGGGGTTTAGCTAACTATGGCTACACCTTC. Its translation is CASSQSGGLANYGYTF.